These T cell receptor beta chains were read from a single sample in a study of OX40 agonist ivuxolimab in advanced cancers. TCRdb's table, derived via immunoSEQ multiplex PCR, lists solely in-frame clones and lacks some. The table includes 70,000 to 95,000 clones, approximately 94% detected once. Sequenced here: CD4+ or CD8+ T cells sorted from blood, sampled in a trial of the OX40 agonist ivuxolimab. The receptors were gathered from an adult with an advanced solid tumor such as melanoma, head and neck, liver or kidney cancer. Each CDR3 is given with its conserved first and last residue. A D gene is named only where the DNA matches it firmly. Rows give clone size only sometimes, using once, few, many, or a class for an expanded clone.

TRBV12-5,TRBJ2-5,.,once,TGTGCTAGTGGTTTGACAGGGTCGGGGGAGACCCAGTACTTC,CASGLTGSGETQYF
TRBV27,TRBJ1-2,TRBD1,.,TGTGCCACCGCACTTCATGAGGACAGGAGGAGCGGCTACACCTTC,CATALHEDRRSGYTF
TRBV27,TRBJ1-2,TRBD1,.,TGTGCCAGCAGCAGGTCTCCAGGGGGCTTCTATGGCTACACCTTC,CASSRSPGGFYGYTF
TRBV27,TRBJ1-5,.,.,TGTGCCAGCAGTTTATCGGGCAGGGGCCCTTTTCAGCCCCAGCATTTT,CASSLSGRGPFQPQHF
TRBV10-2,TRBJ2-5,.,.,TGCGCCAGCAGCCGGGACGGTGAAGAGACCCAGTACTTC,CASSRDGEETQYF
TRBV29-1,TRBJ2-1,TRBD2,.,TGCAGCGTTGACGGGACTAGCGGACCCTGGGAGCAGTTCTTC,CSVDGTSGPWEQFF
TRBV6-1,TRBJ2-7,.,.,TGTGCCAGCAGTCGGGGATCGGGTTACGAGCAGTACTTC,CASSRGSGYEQYF
TRBV27,TRBJ2-2,TRBD2,.,TGTGCCAGCAGTTTTCACCCCAACCTAGCCGGGAGGACCGGGGAGCTGTTTTTT,CASSFHPNLAGRTGELFF
TRBV27,TRBJ2-3,.,.,TGTGCCAGCAATCTCTATCGGGGTGGAGATACGCAGTATTTT,CASNLYRGGDTQYF
TRBV5-1,TRBJ2-1,.,.,TGCGCCAGCAGCTTGGATCGCAGGGAGCAGTTCTTC,CASSLDRREQFF
TRBV5-6,TRBJ2-1,.,.,TGTGCCAGCAGCATGACTTCCACCGAGCAGTTCTTC,CASSMTSTEQFF
TRBV5-4,TRBJ2-7,TRBD2,.,TGTGCCAGCAGCTTGCTGACTAGCGGGGGTAGCGAGCAGTACTTC,CASSLLTSGGSEQYF
TRBV5-1,TRBJ1-4,.,.,TGCGCCAGCAGCAAGCCGAGAACAACTAATGAAAAACTGTTTTTT,CASSKPRTTNEKLFF
TRBV5-1,TRBJ2-1,.,.,TGCGCCAGCAGCTTGGATCTAGCGACCTACAATGAGCAGTTCTTC,CASSLDLATYNEQFF
TRBV15,TRBJ1-4,.,.,TGTGCCACCTCTGAGGGGCCAACTAATGAAAAACTGTTTTTT,CATSEGPTNEKLFF
TRBV6-1,TRBJ2-2,TRBD1,.,TGTGCCAGCGACGGACAGGGGAACACCGGGGAGCTGTTTTTT,CASDGQGNTGELFF
TRBV27,TRBJ2-5,.,.,TGTGCCAGCAGTTTATTGGGACAACAAGAGACCCAGTACTTC,CASSLLGQQETQYF
TRBV2,TRBJ2-7,.,.,TGTGCCAGCAGTGAGGGGGGGGCTTCCTACGAGCAGTACTTC,CASSEGGASYEQYF
TRBV6-5,TRBJ1-3,TRBD1,.,TGTGCCAGCAGTTACCAGACAGGGGCCGGAAACACCATATATTTT,CASSYQTGAGNTIYF
TRBV19,TRBJ2-1,TRBD1,.,TGTGCCAGCCGTCTTTGGGACAGTTCCTACAATGAGCAGTTCTTC,CASRLWDSSYNEQFF
TRBV2,TRBJ2-7,.,.,TGTGCCAGCAGTGGGGGGGAGTACGAGCAGTACTTC,CASSGGEYEQYF
TRBV10-3,TRBJ2-7,.,.,TGTGCCATCGGCCGGGACAATCCCTACGAGCAGTACTTC,CAIGRDNPYEQYF
TRBV30,TRBJ2-1,TRBD1,few,TGTGCCTGGAAGATGTTAGGCAGGGGGTCGGATGAGCAGTTCTTC,CAWKMLGRGSDEQFF
TRBV19,TRBJ2-7,TRBD1,.,TGTGCCAGTAGTGCAGGGACAGGGGGCACCTACGAGCAGTACTTC,CASSAGTGGTYEQYF
TRBV19,TRBJ2-7,TRBD2,.,TGTGCCAGTAGTGTCAGCGGGAGGGAGTACGAGCAGTACTTC,CASSVSGREYEQYF
TRBV4-2,TRBJ2-7,.,once,TGTGCCAGCAGTCCGACTAGGTCCTACGAGCAGTACTTC,CASSPTRSYEQYF
TRBV27,TRBJ2-1,.,.,TGTGCCAGCAGTTTCAGGGACTCCTACAATGAGCAGTTCTTC,CASSFRDSYNEQFF
TRBV12-1,TRBJ2-1,.,.,TGTGCCAGCAGCTTTGCCCCCAATGAGCAGTTCTTC,CASSFAPNEQFF
TRBV19,TRBJ1-1,.,.,TGTGCCAGTAGTATCCCCAGGGATTATGGTACTGAAGCTTTCTTT,CASSIPRDYGTEAFF
TRBV12-5,TRBJ2-5,TRBD1,.,TGTGCTAGTGGCCCCCCGGGACAGCCCTACCAAGAGACCCAGTACTTC,CASGPPGQPYQETQYF
TRBV6-5,TRBJ1-5,.,.,TGTGCCAGCAGTTACGAGTGGAATCAGCCCCAGCATTTT,CASSYEWNQPQHF
TRBV27,TRBJ2-7,.,.,TGTGCCAGCAGCCGGACCTCCTCCTACGAGCAGTACTTC,CASSRTSSYEQYF
TRBV6-5,TRBJ1-6,.,.,TGTGCCAGCAGTTTCAGGGGAAATTCACCCCTCCACTTT,CASSFRGNSPLHF
TRBV27,TRBJ1-2,TRBD1,few,TGTGCCAGCAGCCCAGGGGGCACCTATGGCTACACCTTC,CASSPGGTYGYTF
TRBV19,TRBJ2-7,TRBD1,.,TGTGCCAGTAGTAGCCTGAGGGACAGGAATACCTACGAGCAGTACTTC,CASSSLRDRNTYEQYF
TRBV19,TRBJ2-1,TRBD2,once,TGTGCCAGTATAGCCGGGACTAGCGGCTCCTACAATGAGCAGTTCTTC,CASIAGTSGSYNEQFF
TRBV6-5,TRBJ1-1,.,once,TGTGCCAGCAGTTACTCGAAGGTCGAAGCTTTCTTT,CASSYSKVEAFF
TRBV30,TRBJ2-5,TRBD2,.,TGTGCCTGGAGCGCGGGGGTGCTGTACCAAGAGACCCAGTACTTC,CAWSAGVLYQETQYF
TRBV4-3,TRBJ2-5,.,.,TGCGCCAGCAGCCAAGGGGTGTACCAAGAGACCCAGTACTTC,CASSQGVYQETQYF
TRBV5-5,TRBJ2-7,.,.,TGTGCCAGCAGCTTTTGGCCAGCGGGCTCCTACGAGCAGTACTTC,CASSFWPAGSYEQYF
TRBV27,TRBJ2-3,.,.,TGTGCCAGCAGTTTATCGTGGACCAGCACAGATACGCAGTATTTT,CASSLSWTSTDTQYF
TRBV29-1,TRBJ2-3,TRBD2,.,TGCAGCGTTGCTAAAGGACTAGCGGGGTTTCTCGCGGGAACAGATACGCAGTATTTT,CSVAKGLAGFLAGTDTQYF
TRBV4-1,TRBJ2-7,.,.,TGCGCCAGCAGCCCCACGACAGGGACTTTCTACGAGCAGTACTTC,CASSPTTGTFYEQYF
TRBV7-8,TRBJ2-7,TRBD2,.,TGTGCCAGCAGCGCGGGACTAGGCTACGAGCAGTACTTC,CASSAGLGYEQYF
TRBV6-5,TRBJ1-2,.,once,TGTGCCAGCAGTTACTCCCTGACAGGAATGGGATATGGCTACACCTTC,CASSYSLTGMGYGYTF
TRBV5-4,TRBJ2-7,TRBD2,.,TGTGCCAGCAGCTTTGGGGGGGGAACCTACGAGCAGTACTTC,CASSFGGGTYEQYF
TRBV29-1,TRBJ1-1,TRBD1,.,TGCAGCGTTGAAGCCCCGGACAGGGGAGGAACTGAAGCTTTCTTT,CSVEAPDRGGTEAFF
TRBV9,TRBJ2-3,TRBD2,.,TGTGCCAGCAGCGACGGGACTAGCGGGAGATTTCCCCCAGATACGCAGTATTTT,CASSDGTSGRFPPDTQYF
TRBV2,TRBJ2-1,TRBD1,.,TGTGCCAGCAGCCCGGGGACAGGGGCGGAAAATGAGCAGTTCTTC,CASSPGTGAENEQFF
TRBV7-9,TRBJ2-2,.,.,TGTGCCAGCAGGACCACCGGGGAGCTGTTTTTT,CASRTTGELFF
TRBV6-5,TRBJ2-7,TRBD2,.,TGTGCCAGTACCGGTGGCGGGACTAGTTCCTTC,CASTGGGTSSF
TRBV25-1,TRBJ2-1,TRBD2,.,TGTGCCAGCAGTACGAGCGGGATGTACAATGAGCAGTTCTTC,CASSTSGMYNEQFF
TRBV19,TRBJ2-3,.,.,TGTGCCAGTAGTAAAGGGGGGGGCCTCGCAGATACGCAGTATTTT,CASSKGGGLADTQYF
TRBV4-1,TRBJ2-1,.,.,TGCGCCAGCAGCTCCGAGAGAGGGCAGTTCTTC,CASSSERGQFF